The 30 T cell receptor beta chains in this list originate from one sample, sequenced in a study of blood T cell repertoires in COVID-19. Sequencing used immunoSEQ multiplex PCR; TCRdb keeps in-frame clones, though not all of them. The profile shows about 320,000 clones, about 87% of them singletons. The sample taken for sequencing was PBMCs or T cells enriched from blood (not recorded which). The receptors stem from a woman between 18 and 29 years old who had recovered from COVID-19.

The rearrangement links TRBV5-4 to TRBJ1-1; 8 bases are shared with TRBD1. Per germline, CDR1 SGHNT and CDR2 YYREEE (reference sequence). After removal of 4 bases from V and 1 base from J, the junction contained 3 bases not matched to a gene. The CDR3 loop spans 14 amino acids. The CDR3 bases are TGTGCCAGCAGCGATGGACAGGGGAACACTGAAGCTTTCTTT. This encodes CASSDGQGNTEAFF.

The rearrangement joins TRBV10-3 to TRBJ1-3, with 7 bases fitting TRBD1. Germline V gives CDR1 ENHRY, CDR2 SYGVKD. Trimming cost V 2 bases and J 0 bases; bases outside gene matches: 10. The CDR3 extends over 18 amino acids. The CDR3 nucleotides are TGTGCCATCAGTGAGCCGTCACAGGGGTCTTCCTCTGGAAACACCATATATTTT. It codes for CAISEPSQGSSSGNTIYF.

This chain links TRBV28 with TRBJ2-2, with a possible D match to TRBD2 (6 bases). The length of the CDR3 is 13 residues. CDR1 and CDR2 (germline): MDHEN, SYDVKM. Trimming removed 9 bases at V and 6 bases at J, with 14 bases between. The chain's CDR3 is CASMLASAGELFF. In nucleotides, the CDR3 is TGTGCCAGTATGCTAGCGAGTGCCGGGGAGCTGTTTTTT.

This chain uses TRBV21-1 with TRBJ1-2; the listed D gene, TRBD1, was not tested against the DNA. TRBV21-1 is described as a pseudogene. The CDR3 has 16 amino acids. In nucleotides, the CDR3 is TGTGCCAGCATCTTCCGGGACAGGAGTAGGTGCTATGGCTACACCTTC. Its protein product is CASIFRDRSRCYGYTF.

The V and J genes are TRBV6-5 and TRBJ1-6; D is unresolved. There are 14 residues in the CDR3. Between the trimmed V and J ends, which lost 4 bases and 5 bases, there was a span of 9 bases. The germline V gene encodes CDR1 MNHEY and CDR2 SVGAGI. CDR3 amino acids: CASSSGLDNSPLHF. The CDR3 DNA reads TGTGCCAGCAGTTCCGGGTTAGATAATTCACCCCTCCACTTT.

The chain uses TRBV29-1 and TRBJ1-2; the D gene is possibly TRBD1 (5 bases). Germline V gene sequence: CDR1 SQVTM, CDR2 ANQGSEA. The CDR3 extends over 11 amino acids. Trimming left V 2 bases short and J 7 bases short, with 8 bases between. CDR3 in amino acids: CSVERGGGYTF. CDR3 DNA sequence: TGCAGCGTTGAAAGGGGAGGTGGCTACACCTTC.

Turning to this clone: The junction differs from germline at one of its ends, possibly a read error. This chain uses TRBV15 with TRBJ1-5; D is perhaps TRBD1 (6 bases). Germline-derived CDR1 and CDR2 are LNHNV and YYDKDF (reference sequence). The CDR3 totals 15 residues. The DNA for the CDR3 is TGTGCCACCAGTAGAGGACAGAAAAATAATCAGCCCCAGCATTTT. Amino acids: CATSRGQKNNQPQHF.

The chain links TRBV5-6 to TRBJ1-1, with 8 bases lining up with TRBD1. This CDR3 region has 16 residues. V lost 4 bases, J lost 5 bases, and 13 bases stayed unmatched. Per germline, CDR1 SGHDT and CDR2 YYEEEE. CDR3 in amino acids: CASSGLDRGSGTEAFF. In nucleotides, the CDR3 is TGTGCCAGCAGCGGATTAGACAGGGGATCAGGAACTGAAGCTTTCTTT.

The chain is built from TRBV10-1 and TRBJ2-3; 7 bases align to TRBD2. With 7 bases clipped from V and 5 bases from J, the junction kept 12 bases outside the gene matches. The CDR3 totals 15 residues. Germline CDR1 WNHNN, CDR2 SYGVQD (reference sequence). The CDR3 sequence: CASKVGGRPGDTQYF. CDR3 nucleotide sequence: TGCGCCAGCAAGGTGGGCGGGAGACCGGGAGATACGCAGTATTTT.

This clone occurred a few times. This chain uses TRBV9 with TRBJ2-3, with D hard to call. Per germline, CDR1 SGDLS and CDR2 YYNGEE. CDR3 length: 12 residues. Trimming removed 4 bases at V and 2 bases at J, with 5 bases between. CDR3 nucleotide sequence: TGTGCCAGCAGCTCTTACACAGATACGCAGTATTTT. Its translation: CASSSYTDTQYF.

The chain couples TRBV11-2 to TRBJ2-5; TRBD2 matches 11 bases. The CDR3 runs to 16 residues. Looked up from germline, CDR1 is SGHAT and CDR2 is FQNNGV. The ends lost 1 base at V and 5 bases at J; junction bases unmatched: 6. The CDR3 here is CASSLGLAGLHETQYF. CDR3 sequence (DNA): TGTGCCAGCAGCTTAGGACTAGCGGGGCTCCATGAGACCCAGTACTTC.

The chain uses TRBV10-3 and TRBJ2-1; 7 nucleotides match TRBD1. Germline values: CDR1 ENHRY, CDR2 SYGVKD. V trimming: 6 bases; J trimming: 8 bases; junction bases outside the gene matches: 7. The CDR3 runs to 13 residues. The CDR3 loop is CAISPGQYDEQFF. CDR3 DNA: TGTGCCATCAGCCCGGGACAGTACGATGAGCAGTTCTTC.

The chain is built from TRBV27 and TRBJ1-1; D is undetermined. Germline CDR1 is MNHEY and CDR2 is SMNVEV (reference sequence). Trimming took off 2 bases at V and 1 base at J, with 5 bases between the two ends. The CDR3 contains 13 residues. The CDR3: CASSLTQNTEAFF. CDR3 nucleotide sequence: TGTGCCAGCAGTTTAACACAGAACACTGAAGCTTTCTTT.

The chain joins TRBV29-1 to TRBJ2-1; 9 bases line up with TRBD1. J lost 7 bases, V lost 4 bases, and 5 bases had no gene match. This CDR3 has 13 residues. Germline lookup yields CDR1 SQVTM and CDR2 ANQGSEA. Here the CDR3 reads CSVATGGLNEQFF. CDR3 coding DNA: TGCAGCGTTGCGACAGGGGGATTAAATGAGCAGTTCTTC.

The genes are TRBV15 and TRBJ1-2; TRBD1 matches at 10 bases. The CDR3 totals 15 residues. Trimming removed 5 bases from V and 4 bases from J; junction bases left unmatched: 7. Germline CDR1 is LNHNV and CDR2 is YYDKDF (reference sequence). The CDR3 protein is CATSARQGAIYGYTF. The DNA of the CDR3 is TGTGCCACCAGCGCGAGACAGGGGGCAATCTATGGCTACACCTTC. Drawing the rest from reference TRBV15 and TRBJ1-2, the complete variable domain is DAMVIQNPRYQVTQFGKPVTLSCSQTLNHNVMYWYQQKSSQAPKLLFHYYDKDFNNEADTPDNFQSRRPNTSFCFLDIRSPGLGDTAMYLCATSARQGAIYGYTFGSGTRLTVV.

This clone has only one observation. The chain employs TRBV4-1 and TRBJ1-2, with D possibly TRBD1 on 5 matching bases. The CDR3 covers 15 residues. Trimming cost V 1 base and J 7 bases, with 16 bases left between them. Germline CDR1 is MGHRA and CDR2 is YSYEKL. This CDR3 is CASSQVGSGNRGYTF. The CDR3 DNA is TGCGCCAGCAGCCAAGTAGGATCAGGGAATCGTGGCTACACCTTC.

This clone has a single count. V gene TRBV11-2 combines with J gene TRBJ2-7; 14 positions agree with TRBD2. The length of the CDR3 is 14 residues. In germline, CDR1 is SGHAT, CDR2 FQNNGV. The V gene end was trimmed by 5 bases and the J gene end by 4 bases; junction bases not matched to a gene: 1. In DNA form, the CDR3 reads TGTGCCAGCAGCAGACTAGCGGGGGGGTACGAGCAGTACTTC. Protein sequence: CASSRLAGGYEQYF.

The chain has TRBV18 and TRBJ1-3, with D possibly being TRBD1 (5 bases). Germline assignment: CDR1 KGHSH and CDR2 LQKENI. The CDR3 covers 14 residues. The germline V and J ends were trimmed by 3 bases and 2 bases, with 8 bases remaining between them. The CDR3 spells CASSPAGTGNTIYF. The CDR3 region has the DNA TGTGCCAGCTCACCGGCAGGGACTGGAAACACCATATATTTT. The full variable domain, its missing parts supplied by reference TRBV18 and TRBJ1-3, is NAGVMQNPRHLVRRRGQEARLRCSPMKGHSHVYWYRQLPEEGLKFMVYLQKENIIDESGMPKERFSAEFPKEGPSILRIQQVVRGDSAAYFCASSPAGTGNTIYFGEGSWLTVV.

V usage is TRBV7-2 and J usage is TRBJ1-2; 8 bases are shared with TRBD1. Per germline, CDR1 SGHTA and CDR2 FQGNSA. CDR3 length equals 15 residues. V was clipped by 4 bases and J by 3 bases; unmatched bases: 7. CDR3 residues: CASSWTGLIDYGYTF. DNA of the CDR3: TGTGCCAGCAGCTGGACAGGGTTAATCGACTATGGCTACACCTTC.

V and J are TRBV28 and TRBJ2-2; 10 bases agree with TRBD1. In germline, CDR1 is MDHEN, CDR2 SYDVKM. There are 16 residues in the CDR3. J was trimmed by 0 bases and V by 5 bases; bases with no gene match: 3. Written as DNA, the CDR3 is TGTGCCAGCAGTCGACAGGGGGCGGCGAACACCGGGGAGCTGTTTTTT. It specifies CASSRQGAANTGELFF.

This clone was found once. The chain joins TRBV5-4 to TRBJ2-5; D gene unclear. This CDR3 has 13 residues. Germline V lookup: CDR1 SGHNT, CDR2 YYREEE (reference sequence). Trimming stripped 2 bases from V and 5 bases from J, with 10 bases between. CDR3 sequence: CASSFDPRETQYF. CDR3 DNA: TGTGCCAGCAGCTTCGACCCTAGGGAGACCCAGTACTTC.

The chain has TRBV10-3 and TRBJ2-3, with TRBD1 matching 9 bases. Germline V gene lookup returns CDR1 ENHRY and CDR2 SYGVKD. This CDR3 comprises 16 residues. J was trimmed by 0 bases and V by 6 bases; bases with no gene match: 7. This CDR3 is CAIRPSGTGSTDTQYF. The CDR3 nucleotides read TGTGCCATCAGGCCCTCCGGGACAGGGAGCACAGATACGCAGTATTTT.

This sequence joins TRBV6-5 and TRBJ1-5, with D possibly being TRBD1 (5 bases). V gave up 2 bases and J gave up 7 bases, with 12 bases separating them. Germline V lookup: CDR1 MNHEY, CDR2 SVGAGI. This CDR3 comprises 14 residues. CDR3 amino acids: CASSYESGRQPQHF. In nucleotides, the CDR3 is TGTGCCAGCAGTTACGAGTCAGGGAGGCAGCCCCAGCATTTT.

The CDR3 loop reads CASSLVSHLTDYYEQYF. The CDR3 nucleotides read TGTGCCAGCAGCTTAGTATCTCACCTGACCGACTACTACGAGCAGTACTTC. The chain links TRBV7-9 to TRBJ2-7, with a weak D call TRBD2 (5 bases). This CDR3 has 17 amino acids. CDR1 and CDR2 from the germline V gene are SEHNR and FQNEAQ (reference sequence). V dropped 1 base and J dropped 3 bases, with 19 bases sitting between them.

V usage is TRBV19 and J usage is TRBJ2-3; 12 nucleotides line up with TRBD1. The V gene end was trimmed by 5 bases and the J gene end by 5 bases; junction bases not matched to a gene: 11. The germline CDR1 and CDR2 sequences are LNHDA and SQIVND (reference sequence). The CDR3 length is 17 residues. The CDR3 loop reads CASSAQPGQGAGDTQYF. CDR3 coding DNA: TGTGCCAGTAGTGCCCAGCCGGGACAGGGGGCTGGAGATACGCAGTATTTT.

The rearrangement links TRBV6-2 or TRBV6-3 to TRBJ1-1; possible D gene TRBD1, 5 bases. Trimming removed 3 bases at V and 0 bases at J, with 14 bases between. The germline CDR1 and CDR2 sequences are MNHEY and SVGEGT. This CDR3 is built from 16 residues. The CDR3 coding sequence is TGTGCCAGCAGTTATGGTGGGGCAACGGTGAACACTGAAGCTTTCTTT. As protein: CASSYGGATVNTEAFF.

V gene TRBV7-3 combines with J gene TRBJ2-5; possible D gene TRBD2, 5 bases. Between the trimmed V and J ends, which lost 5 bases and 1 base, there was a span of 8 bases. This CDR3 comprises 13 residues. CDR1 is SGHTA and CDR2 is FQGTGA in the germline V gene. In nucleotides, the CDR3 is TGTGCCAGCAGCCGGAGCGGCCAAGAGACCCAGTACTTC. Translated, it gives CASSRSGQETQYF.

The CDR3 loop reads CASSLARTGETSEAFF. The CDR3 bases are TGTGCCAGCAGCTTAGCTCGGACAGGGGAGACATCTGAAGCTTTCTTT. V is TRBV7-8 and J is TRBJ1-1, with 9 nucleotides matching TRBD1. Germline V gene sequence: CDR1 SGHVS, CDR2 FQNEAQ. J was trimmed by 6 bases and V by 0 bases; bases with no gene match: 8. The CDR3 is made up of 16 amino acids.

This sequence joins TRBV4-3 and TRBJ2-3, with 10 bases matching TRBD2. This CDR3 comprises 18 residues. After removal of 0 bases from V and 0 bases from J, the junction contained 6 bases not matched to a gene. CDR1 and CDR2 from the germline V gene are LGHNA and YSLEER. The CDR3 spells CASSQDRSSGGSTDTQYF. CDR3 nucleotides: TGCGCCAGCAGCCAAGATCGCTCTAGCGGGGGAAGCACAGATACGCAGTATTTT.

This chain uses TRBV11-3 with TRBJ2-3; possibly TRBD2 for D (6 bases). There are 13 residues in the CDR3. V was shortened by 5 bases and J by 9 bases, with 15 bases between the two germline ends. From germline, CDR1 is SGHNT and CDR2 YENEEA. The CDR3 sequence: CASSPRDSSTQYF. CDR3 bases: TGTGCCAGCAGCCCCCGGGACTCCTCAACGCAGTATTTT.